This T cell receptor beta chain derives from a study of neoadjuvant anti-PD-1 for oral cavity cancer. Study summary: Patients without progression got a fourth dose around day 43.

Some clones are missing from TCRdb's copy, which holds only in-frame ones; the method was immunoSEQ multiplex PCR. Found here are under 7,000 clones, around two thirds of them singletons; the top ten hold roughly 3.5%. Sequences were derived from PBMCs, sampled before nivolumab (anti-PD-1) treatment. The clonotype was recovered from a person aged 40-85 years with oral cavity squamous cell carcinoma.

The CDR3 region is CASSQLVGGVEAFF. For the CDR3, the DNA is TGTGCCAGCAGTCAACTTGTGGGGGGAGTTGAAGCTTTCTTT. The chain is built from TRBV6-5 and TRBJ1-1, with D possibly matching TRBD1 (5 bases). Per germline, CDR1 MNHEY and CDR2 SVGAGI. The length of the CDR3 is 14 residues. Trimming cost V 5 bases and J 7 bases, with 17 bases left between them.